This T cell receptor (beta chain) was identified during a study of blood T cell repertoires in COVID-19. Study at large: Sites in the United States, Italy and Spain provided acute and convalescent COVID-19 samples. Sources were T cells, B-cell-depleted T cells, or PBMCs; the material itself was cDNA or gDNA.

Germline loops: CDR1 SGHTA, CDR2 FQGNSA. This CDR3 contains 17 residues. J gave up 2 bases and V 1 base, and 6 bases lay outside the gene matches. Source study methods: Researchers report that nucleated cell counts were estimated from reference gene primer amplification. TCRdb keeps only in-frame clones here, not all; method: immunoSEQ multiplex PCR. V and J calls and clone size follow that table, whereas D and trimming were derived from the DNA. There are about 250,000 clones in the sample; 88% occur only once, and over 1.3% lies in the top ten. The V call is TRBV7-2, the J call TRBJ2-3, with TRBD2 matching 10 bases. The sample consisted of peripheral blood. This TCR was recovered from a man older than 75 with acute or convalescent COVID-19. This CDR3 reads CASSLVAGGIITDTQYF. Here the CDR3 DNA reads TGTGCCAGCAGCTTAGTAGCGGGGGGTATTATCACAGATACGCAGTATTTT.